The clone carrying this T cell receptor beta chain has ten or more counts. Antigen unknown. This specimen belongs to a study of early T cells in non-severe SARS-CoV-2 infection. The wider study: Alpha and beta chains were unpaired, from unsorted whole-blood bulk RNA. Study conclusions and caveats: Comparison of clonotypes with VDJdb favored anti-spike CD8 responses while missing private and CD4 specificities.

Individual cDNA molecules received unique molecular identifiers during library preparation. TCRdb reanalysed the 5' RACE reads using MiXCR and keeps one entry per CDR3 protein. The repertoire holds 100,000 to 120,000 distinct CDR3 sequences, with roughly 13% as singletons. The sequence was collected from an adult who was a healthcare worker with PCR-confirmed SARS-CoV-2 infection or an uninfected control (not recorded which). Sequencing was performed on whole blood, taken at baseline.

This chain's CDR3 is CASSLGVRQRPDEQYF. For the CDR3, the DNA is TGCGCCAGCAGCTTGGGCGTGAGACAGAGGCCGGACGAGCAGTACTTC. The chain couples TRBV5-1 to TRBJ2-7; TRBD1 is a possible D gene (5 bases). Per germline, CDR1 SGHRS and CDR2 YFSETQ. The CDR3 has 16 residues. With 0 bases removed from V and 5 bases from J, the gap between germline ends came to 18 bases.